Sequencing of this TCR beta chain was carried out in a study of T cell repertoires in cytomegalovirus infection. Study as a whole: The authors relied on CMV epitopes, both recently identified HLA-C-restricted and well-studied HLA-B-restricted. Indicated by public TCR beta signatures were CMV infection and matching HLA type. The study's findings and limits: In two of eight donors, the top clonotype was HLA-C-restricted CMV-specific. Summed frequency of public TCR beta families distinguished CMV carriers with the relevant HLA.

Germline V lookup: CDR1 KGHDR, CDR2 SFDVKD. The CDR3 is made up of 15 amino acids. Trimming left V 9 bases short and J 2 bases short, with 18 bases between. TCRdb re-analysed the reads in MiXCR, keeping a single row per CDR3 protein. The table shows about 890,000 distinct CDR3 sequences, with roughly 30% occurring only once. Comments on this clonotype: Its matching antigen is unknown.

The gene calls are TRBV24-1 and TRBJ1-1; the D is unclear. The origin of this receptor is a human donor in good health (CMV status not recorded). Some clones in this sample may be carry-over from other donors' samples. Here the sequenced sample was cultured CD8+ T cells from PBMCs, taken from culture after CMV antigen stimulation. CDR3 sequence (DNA): TGTGCCACCGTATCTAGGCAACAGTGTAACACTGAAGCTTTCTTT. Amino acid sequence: CATVSRQQCNTEAFF.